The rows below give T cell receptor beta chains drawn from one sample of a study of blood T cell repertoires in COVID-19. Sequenced by immunoSEQ multiplex PCR; TCRdb stores in-frame clones only, minus some. Among 300,000 to 350,000 clones, 75% to 90% were seen once, and the ten largest hold around 4.6%. The sample consisted of PBMCs or T cells enriched from blood (not recorded which). The receptors derive from a man younger than 40 who had recovered from COVID-19. Both conserved end residues are part of each CDR3. D genes are given only for firm matches. Not all rows give a size; the values are once, few, many and, for expanded clones, a class.

v_gene	d_gene	abundance	j_gene	CDR3nt	CDR3aa
TRBV18	TRBD1	-	TRBJ2-7	TGTGCCAGCTCACCAAGGGCAGGGGGAACTCTCGACGAGCAGTACTTC	CASSPRAGGTLDEQYF
TRBV28	-	-	TRBJ1-1	TGTGCCAGCAGTCCCGGTGGAGGTTCTAACACTGAAGCTTTCTTT	CASSPGGGSNTEAFF
TRBV12-5	-	-	TRBJ1-1	TGTGCTAGTGGTTTGGAGGGGTTAAACACTGAAGCTTTCTTT	CASGLEGLNTEAFF
TRBV28	-	-	TRBJ2-5	TGTGCCAGTAAGAGGGGGGGAGAGACCCAGTACTTC	CASKRGGETQYF
TRBV28	-	-	TRBJ1-2	TGTGCCAGCAGTCTCAGGGTAAGGGATGGCTACACCTTC	CASSLRVRDGYTF
TRBV6-5	TRBD1	few	TRBJ2-7	TGTGCAAGCGGACAGGGTGTCTACGAGCAGTACTTC	CASGQGVYEQYF
TRBV7-9	TRBD1	-	TRBJ1-3	TGTGCCAGCAGCTTAGGGGGACAGACTGGAAACACCATATATTTT	CASSLGGQTGNTIYF
TRBV5-6	TRBD1	-	TRBJ1-6	TGTGCCAGCAGCCGGGGACAGGGTAGGGGACCGTCACCCCTCCACTTT	CASSRGQGRGPSPLHF
TRBV27	TRBD1	-	TRBJ2-7	TGTGCCAGCAGTTTTGCGAGACAGGGTTACGAGCAGTACTTC	CASSFARQGYEQYF
TRBV5-1	-	-	TRBJ1-2	TGCGCCAGCAGCTTGAAGGGGGACGACTATGGCTACACCTTC	CASSLKGDDYGYTF
TRBV20-1	-	-	TRBJ2-3	TGCAGTGCTGGCTCCACAGATACGCAGTATTTT	CSAGSTDTQYF
TRBV12-3/TRBV12-4	-	-	TRBJ2-7	TGTGCCAGCAGCCGTACAGGGTACGAGCAGTACTTC	CASSRTGYEQYF
TRBV7-9	TRBD1	-	TRBJ1-1	TGTGCCAGCAGCTTAGAGGGACAGGGGAAGGCTTTCTTT	CASSLEGQGKAFF
TRBV24-1	TRBD2	once	TRBJ2-1	TGTGCCACCAGTGATTTTAAGCGGGGGGACTACAATGAGCAGTTCTTC	CATSDFKRGDYNEQFF
TRBV9	-	-	TRBJ2-5	TGTGCCAGCAGCGACAGGGGGGGGACCCAGTACTTC	CASSDRGGTQYF
TRBV7-8	-	few	TRBJ1-6	TGTGCCAGCAGCGTCACAGGGTACAATTCACCCCTCCACTTT	CASSVTGYNSPLHF
TRBV7-2	TRBD1	-	TRBJ2-7	TGTGCCAGCAGCACCAGGGACAGGGACGAGCAGTACTTC	CASSTRDRDEQYF
TRBV2	TRBD1	-	TRBJ1-5	TGTGCCACCTCTCCCGGGACAGGGGGCAATCAGCCCCAGCATTTT	CATSPGTGGNQPQHF
TRBV29-1	TRBD1	few	TRBJ1-2	TGCAGCGTCGCACAGGGGGCAGGGGGCTATGGCTACACCTTC	CSVAQGAGGYGYTF
TRBV7-2	TRBD2	once	TRBJ2-3	TGTGCCAGCAGCTTAGGGACTAGCGCAGATACGCAGTATTTT	CASSLGTSADTQYF
TRBV28	-	-	TRBJ1-2	TGTGCCAGCAGTTTATACAATGGCTACACCTTC	CASSLYNGYTF
TRBV2	TRBD2	-	TRBJ2-7	TGTGCCAGCAGTGAAGTTTGGGCTAGCGGCGAGCAGTACTTC	CASSEVWASGEQYF
TRBV10-2	TRBD2	few	TRBJ2-3	TGCGCCAGCAGTGAAGAGCGGGGGACCACAGATACGCAGTATTTT	CASSEERGTTDTQYF
TRBV13	TRBD2	-	TRBJ2-3	TGTGCCAGCAGCTTTTCACTAGCGGGGACAGCGGTAGATACGCAGTATTTT	CASSFSLAGTAVDTQYF
TRBV6-5	TRBD1	-	TRBJ2-7	TGTGCCAGCAGACTTCAGGGGGCAAGCTCCTACGAGCAGTACTTC	CASRLQGASSYEQYF
TRBV28	-	-	TRBJ1-5	TGTGCCAGCAGTTATCCTGGACAAAGCAATCAGCCCCAGCATTTT	CASSYPGQSNQPQHF
TRBV2	TRBD1	-	TRBJ2-3	TGTGCCAGCCGGGACAGCCTGCTAGGTACGCAGTATTTT	CASRDSLLGTQYF
TRBV28	-	-	TRBJ1-6	TGTGCCAGCAGTTTGATCCCTAATAATTCACCCCTCCACTTT	CASSLIPNNSPLHF
TRBV6-4	-	-	TRBJ1-1	TGTGCCAGCAGCAGGGCCATGAACACTGAAGCTTTCTTT	CASSRAMNTEAFF
TRBV7-9	TRBD1	-	TRBJ1-5	TGTGCCAGCAGCCCGACAGGGGATCAGCCCCAGCATTTT	CASSPTGDQPQHF
TRBV5-1	TRBD1	-	TRBJ2-7	TGCGCCAGCAGCTTGGAGGGCAGGGGGCTGTACGAGCAGTACTTC	CASSLEGRGLYEQYF
TRBV9	-	-	TRBJ2-7	TGTGCCAGCAGCGTAGGGGTAGCGGAACTCTTCCAGCAGTACTTC	CASSVGVAELFQQYF
TRBV19	-	-	TRBJ1-5	TGTGCCAGTAGTGTTACCATGGGCTGGAATCAGCCCCAGCATTTT	CASSVTMGWNQPQHF
TRBV9	-	few	TRBJ2-1	TGTGCCAGCAGCGTAGCAGGAGCGGTGGCCGATGAGCAGTTCTTC	CASSVAGAVADEQFF
TRBV5-1	-	-	TRBJ2-1	TGCGCCAGCAGCTACCCGGGACAACCAAATGAGCAGTTCTTC	CASSYPGQPNEQFF
TRBV7-9	-	few	TRBJ2-7	TGTGCCAGCAGCTCGCACAGGGTCTACGAGCAGTACTTC	CASSSHRVYEQYF
TRBV30	-	-	TRBJ1-2	TGTGCCTGGAGTGTACGAACAGGGTCAAGATCCTATGGCTACACCTTC	CAWSVRTGSRSYGYTF
TRBV18	-	-	TRBJ2-6	TGTGCCAGCTCACCAGTGCAGATCCGCTCTGGGGCCAACGTCCTGACTTTC	CASSPVQIRSGANVLTF
TRBV5-4	TRBD1	once	TRBJ1-6	TGTGCCAGCAGCTTGGGGGGACAGGGGAGATCACCCCTCCACTTT	CASSLGGQGRSPLHF
TRBV3-1/TRBV3-2	-	-	TRBJ1-1	TGTGCCAGCAGCCAGTGGACAGAGTCTGAAGCTTTCTTT	CASSQWTESEAFF
TRBV7-2	-	once	TRBJ2-5	TGTGCCAGCAGCGTACAAGAGACCCAGTACTTC	CASSVQETQYF